This T cell receptor beta chain was observed in a study of blood T cell repertoires in COVID-19. Across the whole study: Collection of acute and convalescent COVID-19 samples took place in the United States, Italy and Spain. T cells, B-cell-depleted T cells, or PBMCs provided the cDNA or gDNA that served as material.

Original processing methods: Amplification from reference gene primers served as the basis for estimated nucleated cell counts. Clones were sequenced by immunoSEQ multiplex PCR, and TCRdb holds only the in-frame ones, with some missing. V, J and clone size reflect that table, while D and trimming were determined from the DNA. The table includes about 250,000 clones, around nine tenths detected once. Trimming cost V 1 base and J 4 bases; bases outside gene matches: 12. CDR3 size: 17 residues. From germline, CDR1 is LGHDT and CDR2 YNNKEL (reference sequence). Sequencing was performed on peripheral blood. The receptor was isolated from a woman aged 60-70 years who had recovered from COVID-19. V gene TRBV3-1 (or the pseudogene TRBV3-2) combines with J gene TRBJ2-7; 8 nucleotides line up with TRBD2. The CDR3, as DNA: TGTGCCAGCAGCCAAGGGGTAGTAACTAGCGGAGCTTACGAGCAGTACTTC. It is translated as CASSQGVVTSGAYEQYF.